The 14 T cell receptor beta chains listed next were all sequenced from one sample in a study of cytomegalovirus exposure and HLA in healthy donors (dated by TCRdb to 2016 to 2017). Receptors were amplified or captured by the immunoSEQ multiplex PCR assay. A mixture of 60 forward primers for TCR Vbeta segments and 13 reverse primers for TCR Jbeta segments was used in the multiplex PCR. TCRdb mirrors the immuneACCESS table, restricted to in-frame sequences. Some clones are absent from its copies; in checked studies, under half trace to an unresolved V gene, and the reason for the others is unknown. Present in this sample are around 130,000 clones, roughly 80% of which were seen just once. The ten largest account for over 3% of the sample. The sequenced sample was PBMCs. The receptors shown here come from a woman between 40 and 55 years old in good health and CMV-seronegative.

The chain recombines TRBV7-2 with TRBJ1-1; TRBD1 is a possible D gene (5 bases). The CDR3 is 14 amino acids. V shed 1 base and J shed 7 bases, with 13 bases lying between them. Germline CDR1 and CDR2: SGHTA and FQGNSA. The CDR3 DNA reads TGTGCCAGCAGCTTAGTTGCGGGGCCCGGTGAAGCTTTCTTT. Protein: CASSLVAGPGEAFF.

This sequence joins TRBV6-5 and TRBJ2-5; the D gene is possibly TRBD1 (6 bases). Trimming took 4 bases from V and 4 from J, leaving 13 bases between them. Germline V CDR1 and CDR2: MNHEY, SVGAGI. The CDR3 totals 14 residues. Written as DNA, the CDR3 is TGTGCCAGCAGTTCTACAGGGTGGGGAGAGACCCAGTACTTC. This codes for CASSSTGWGETQYF.

This rearrangement joins TRBV11-2 to TRBJ2-7; perhaps TRBD2 as D (5 bases). The CDR3 totals 16 residues. Germline lookup yields CDR1 SGHAT and CDR2 FQNNGV. V was clipped by 4 bases and J by 5 bases, with 21 bases between them. CDR3 coding DNA: TGTGCCAGCAGCTCTCACCGATCGGGAAGGGTAAACGAGCAGTACTTC. Amino acid sequence: CASSSHRSGRVNEQYF.

The chain couples TRBV5-1 to TRBJ2-7; 9 bases line up with TRBD2. The CDR3 loop spans 15 amino acids. Germline V gene lookup returns CDR1 SGHRS and CDR2 YFSETQ. J lost 2 bases, V lost 4 bases, and 7 bases had no gene match. CDR3 region: CASSLFRGRAYEQYF. CDR3 bases: TGCGCCAGCAGCCTCTTCCGCGGGAGGGCCTACGAGCAGTACTTC.

The table lists this clone with a few counts. V gene TRBV4-1 combines with J gene TRBJ2-7, with a possible D match to TRBD2 (6 bases). V was shortened by 5 bases and J by 7 bases, with 15 bases between the two germline ends. Germline-derived CDR1 and CDR2 are MGHRA and YSYEKL. The CDR3 is 13 amino acids. The CDR3: CASSGASEGEQYF. The CDR3 DNA sequence: TGCGCCAGCAGCGGGGCTAGCGAGGGGGAGCAGTACTTC.

The rearrangement links TRBV5-1 to TRBJ1-1; 8 bases map to TRBD1. Trimming cost V 2 bases and J 1 base; bases outside gene matches: 4. In germline, CDR1 is SGHRS, CDR2 YFSETQ. The CDR3 has 15 amino acids. The CDR3 region has the DNA TGCGCCAGCAGCTTCAAACAGGGGGGGAACACTGAAGCTTTCTTT. Its translation is CASSFKQGGNTEAFF.

The chain has TRBV15 and TRBJ1-4; 7 bases match TRBD1. Germline assignment: CDR1 LNHNV and CDR2 YYDKDF (reference sequence). The CDR3 runs to 15 residues. The junction had 8 bases not matched to a gene; V was cut back by 4 bases and J by 6 bases. CDR3 residues: CATSIRDSRHEKLFF. CDR3 sequence (DNA): TGTGCCACCAGCATCCGGGACAGCAGGCATGAAAAACTGTTTTTT.

This chain connects TRBV18 to TRBJ2-7, with a weak D call TRBD2 (6 bases). The V end lost 3 bases, the J end lost 0 bases, and 15 bases lay between the germline ends. CDR3 length equals 16 residues. The germline V gene encodes CDR1 KGHSH and CDR2 LQKENI. The CDR3 sequence: CASSPSAGPSSYEQYF. The CDR3 DNA is TGTGCCAGCTCACCGTCCGCGGGGCCGAGCTCCTACGAGCAGTACTTC.

This rearrangement joins TRBV2 to TRBJ2-1; D is undetermined. This CDR3 region has 14 residues. V was trimmed by 5 bases and J by 0 bases, leaving 8 bases between them. CDR1 is SNHLY, CDR2 FYNNEI, per germline. CDR3 sequence: CASSYYSSYNEQFF. Here the CDR3 DNA reads TGTGCCAGCAGTTACTATAGCTCCTACAATGAGCAGTTCTTC.

The gene calls are TRBV6-1 and TRBJ2-2; possibly TRBD1 for D (5 bases). With 6 bases removed from V and 6 bases from J, the gap between germline ends came to 11 bases. CDR3 length: 13 residues. The germline gives CDR1 MNHNS, CDR2 SASEGT. This CDR3 reads CASRSGIAGELFF. The CDR3 DNA is TGTGCCAGCAGATCAGGGATAGCCGGGGAGCTGTTTTTT.

This CDR3 is CASSPPALAGSNEQFF. CDR3 nucleotides: TGTGCCAGCTCACCACCAGCACTAGCGGGTTCCAATGAGCAGTTCTTC. The V and J genes are TRBV18 and TRBJ2-1; 9 bases are a match to TRBD2. CDR1 and CDR2 from the germline V gene are KGHSH and LQKENI. Trimming removed 0 bases from V and 6 bases from J; junction bases left unmatched: 6. The CDR3 has 16 residues.

The V and J genes are TRBV9 and TRBJ1-6; 10 bases are a match to TRBD1. Germline CDR1 reads SGDLS; CDR2 reads YYNGEE. After removal of 4 bases from V and 6 bases from J, the junction contained 4 bases not matched to a gene. The CDR3 is made up of 15 amino acids. The CDR3 loop is CASSPRTGGNSPLHF. CDR3 in DNA: TGTGCCAGCAGCCCCAGGACAGGGGGTAATTCACCCCTCCACTTT.

The gene calls are TRBV4-1 and TRBJ2-3; 7 bases line up with TRBD1. This CDR3 comprises 16 residues. The germline CDR1 and CDR2 sequences are MGHRA and YSYEKL. V lost 0 bases to trimming and J lost 1 base; unmatched junction nucleotides: 4. The DNA of the CDR3 is TGCGCCAGCAGCCAAGATTGGGGACAGCGCACAGATACGCAGTATTTT. Translation gives CASSQDWGQRTDTQYF.

The chain employs TRBV27 and TRBJ2-6; possible D gene TRBD1, 6 bases. Trimming took 5 bases from V and 0 from J, leaving 11 bases between them. The CDR3 is made up of 16 amino acids. CDR1 MNHEY and CDR2 SMNVEV come from the germline V gene (reference sequence). The CDR3 region is CASSPGHPSGANVLTF. The CDR3 DNA sequence: TGTGCCAGCAGTCCGGGACACCCCTCTGGGGCCAACGTCCTGACTTTC.